This TCR beta chain emerged from a study of blood T cell repertoires in COVID-19. The overall study: Spain, Italy and the United States supplied samples that represented acute and convalescent COVID-19. Sources were T cells, B-cell-depleted T cells, or PBMCs; the material itself was cDNA or gDNA.

Per the original data handling: Amplification of reference gene primers was used by the study to estimate nucleated cell counts. The table came from immunoSEQ multiplex PCR; TCRdb's copy has only in-frame clones and leaves some out. V, J and clone size are those of that table, while D and trimming were read from the DNA. Seen here are about 490,000 clones, 70% to 90% observed once, and the top ten hold 3.2%. The V gene's germline CDR1 is MNHEY and CDR2 SVGAGI. The CDR3 is made up of 15 amino acids. Trimming pared 7 bases from V and 7 bases from J, leaving 20 bases between. This clone was counted only a few times.

V usage is TRBV6-5 and J usage is TRBJ1-5; a possible D gene is TRBD1 (5 bases). The sample taken for sequencing was peripheral blood. This clonotype was sampled from a human donor in a cohort sampled during active COVID-19. The CDR3 DNA is TGTGCCAGCACACCAACGGGGGGTGGGGAACAGCCCCAGCATTTT. It encodes CASTPTGGGEQPQHF.